What follows are 20 T cell receptor beta chains derived from one specimen sequenced in a study of T cell clonality in common variable immunodeficiency. Clones were sequenced by immunoSEQ multiplex PCR, and TCRdb holds only the in-frame ones, with some missing. Observed in the sample are around 45,000 clones, none of them singletons. Sample: peripheral blood mononuclear cells. These receptors all stem from a person between 18 and 75 years old in good health.

This clone was recorded at least ten times. The read terminates 3 residues before the CDR3 end, so the remaining end is supplied by the germline J gene. V is TRBV7-6 and J is TRBJ1-5; D ambiguous. The V gene lost 1 base and the J gene lost 0 bases, with 7 bases spanning the gap. The germline V gene encodes CDR1 SGHVS and CDR2 FNYEAQ. This CDR3 has 15 amino acids. Incomplete CDR3 DNA: TGTGCCAGCAGCTTAGGTACGGGTAGCAATCAGCCC. Translation gives CASSLGTGSNQP. The entire CDR3 protein is CASSLGTGSNQPQHF.

This clone was counted ten times or more. The CDR3 spells CASSLQGPIYGYTF. The covered CDR3 bases are TGTGCCAGCAGCTTGCAGGGTCCCATCTATGGC. The J gene is TRBJ1-2, the V gene TRBV5-4, with D possibly being TRBD1 (5 bases). The read comes to an end 3 residues before the CDR3 does, leaving the germline J gene to fill in the end. The CDR3 consists of 14 residues. V was clipped by 1 base and J by 4 bases, with 11 bases between them. The germline V gene encodes CDR1 SGHNT and CDR2 YYREEE (reference sequence).

This clone was observed many times. One end of the junction varies from germline; a read error may be responsible. The CDR3 end is not reached by the read, which stops 3 residues before it; the germline J gene fills it in. Other nucleotide sequences from this sample produce the same CDR3. The chain is built from TRBV4-2 and TRBJ2-7; tentatively, D is TRBD1 (5 bases). The germline CDR1 and CDR2 sequences are LGHNA and YNFKEQ. This CDR3 comprises 15 residues. Incomplete CDR3 DNA: TGCGCCAGCAGCCAGATCCAGGGAATTCGGTACGAG. It codes for CASSQIQGIRYE. The whole CDR3 sequence reads CASSQIQGIRYEQYF.

This clone is labeled as medium-sized. The read falls 3 residues short of the CDR3 end, and the missing part is taken from the germline J gene. The chain recombines TRBV10-3 with TRBJ2-5; TRBD1 or TRBD2 may be the D gene (5 bases each). Between the trimmed V and J ends, which lost 8 bases and 5 bases, there was a span of 21 bases. This CDR3 has 15 residues. Germline CDR1 reads ENHRY; CDR2 reads SYGVKD. The CDR3 bases that were read are TGTGCCATCGCCCTGCAGAGGGGCGCGGAGGAGACC. This codes for CAIALQRGAEET. The CDR3, in full, reads CAIALQRGAEETQYF.

This clone was recorded at least ten times. The read gets to within 3 residues of the CDR3 end, and the germline J gene fills in the rest. V and J are TRBV5-1 and TRBJ1-3, with D possibly being TRBD1 (5 bases). Trimming shortened V by 0 bases and J by 0 bases, and 13 bases separated the two germline ends. Germline V gene sequence: CDR1 SGHRS, CDR2 YFSETQ. The CDR3 contains 17 residues. Partial CDR3 DNA: TGCGCCAGCAGCTTGGTGTCCGTCAGGGACTCTGGAAACACC. It specifies CASSLVSVRDSGNT. The complete CDR3 reads CASSLVSVRDSGNTIYF. The whole variable domain, filled in from reference TRBV5-1 and TRBJ1-3, reads KAGVTQTPRYLIKTRGQQVTLSCSPISGHRSVSWYQQTPGQGLQFLFEYFSETQRNKGNFPGRFSGRQFSNSRSEMNVSTLELGDSALYLCASSLVSVRDSGNTIYFGEGSWLTVV.

This clone has a count of ten or more. The read halts 3 residues ahead of the CDR3 end, with the missing end drawn from the germline J gene. This chain links TRBV6-1 with TRBJ2-5, with 11 bases matching TRBD2. From germline, CDR1 is MNHNS and CDR2 SASEGT. The CDR3 loop spans 18 amino acids. The ends lost 1 base at V and 5 bases at J; junction bases unmatched: 12. CDR3 DNA, as far as it was read: TGTGCCAGCAGTGAAGGGCTGGTAGCGGGGGGGCCTGGGGAGACC. Protein product: CASSEGLVAGGPGET. The entire CDR3 is CASSEGLVAGGPGETQYF.

This clone was counted many times. The CDR3 end falls 3 residues outside the read, so it is completed with the germline J gene. The chain is built from TRBV5-1 and TRBJ1-3, with D maybe TRBD1 (6 bases). The CDR3 contains 13 residues. V was clipped by 3 bases and J by 4 bases, with 8 bases between them. Germline CDR1 SGHRS, CDR2 YFSETQ. The sequenced part of the CDR3 DNA is TGCGCCAGCAGCTCAACAGGGGGAAACACC. Translated: CASSSTGGNT. The entire CDR3 is CASSSTGGNTIYF.

In this sample, this clone turned up many times. The CDR3 extends 3 residues past the end of the read, so its final part is completed from the germline J gene. The chain carries TRBV19 and TRBJ1-5, with D tentatively TRBD1 (5 bases). Germline V lookup: CDR1 LNHDA, CDR2 SQIVND (reference sequence). V was cut by 6 bases and J by 3 bases, with 24 bases left in between. The CDR3 is 18 residues long. The sequenced CDR3 bases are TGTGCCAGTAGGCTTCGGTCCCGATCGTGGGGGGTCAATCAGCCC. Translation: CASRLRSRSWGVNQP. The whole CDR3 sequence is CASRLRSRSWGVNQPQHF.

This clone was seen many times. The CDR3 end falls 3 residues outside the read, so it is completed with the germline J gene. The rearrangement links TRBV7-6 to TRBJ1-2; TRBD1 matches at 9 bases. This CDR3 spans 13 amino acids. In germline, CDR1 is SGHVS, CDR2 FNYEAQ. The CDR3 loop is CASSRDRDFGYTF. The DNA read from the CDR3 is TGTGCCAGCAGCCGGGACAGGGACTTCGGC.

On this clone: The read terminates 3 residues before the CDR3 end, so the remaining end is supplied by the germline J gene. The V gene is TRBV19, the J gene TRBJ1-4; 8 nucleotides match TRBD1. The CDR3 is made up of 15 amino acids. The trim removed 1 base at V and 8 bases at J, leaving 6 bases unmatched. The germline gives CDR1 LNHDA, CDR2 SQIVND (reference sequence). Incomplete CDR3 DNA: TGTGCCAGTAGTATAGGGACAGGGTATCGGGAAAAA. Translated: CASSIGTGYREK. The entire CDR3 protein is CASSIGTGYREKLFF.

This clone came up many times. The read terminates 3 residues ahead of where the CDR3 ends, so the germline J gene completes it. The chain links TRBV5-4 to TRBJ2-7; D ambiguous. CDR1 and CDR2 (germline): SGHNT, YYREEE (reference sequence). Trimming removed 1 base at V and 2 bases at J, with 10 bases between. The CDR3 consists of 14 residues. CDR3: CASSLSELTYEQYF. The CDR3 bases that were read are TGTGCCAGCAGCTTGTCCGAGCTAACCTACGAG.

This clone was picked up many times. Read data end 3 residues before the CDR3 end; the end is taken from the germline J gene. This chain links TRBV10-3 with TRBJ1-3, with D possibly TRBD1 on 6 matching bases. Germline CDR1 is ENHRY and CDR2 is SYGVKD. The ends were cut back, 4 bases at V and 0 bases at J, with 10 bases in the middle. The CDR3 contains 15 residues. The sequenced CDR3 bases are TGTGCCATCAGTGGCACAGGGAGCTCTGGAAACACC. It translates to CAISGTGSSGNT. The CDR3 as a whole reads CAISGTGSSGNTIYF.

Ten or more counts support this clone. The missing CDR3 end, 3 residues past where the read stops, is filled in from the germline J gene. The V gene is TRBV2, the J gene TRBJ2-3, with D uncertain. The germline V and J ends were trimmed by 6 bases and 0 bases, with 10 bases remaining between them. CDR3 size: 14 residues. Germline lookup yields CDR1 SNHLY and CDR2 FYNNEI. The sequenced part of the CDR3 DNA is TGTGCCAGCAGCCAATCCAGAAGCACAGATACG. It yields the protein CASSQSRSTDT. The full CDR3 protein reads CASSQSRSTDTQYF.

This clone was counted between two and nine times. From the germline J gene comes the end of the CDR3, since the read stops 3 residues before it. V and J are TRBV18 and TRBJ2-3; 10 nucleotides match TRBD1. Germline V gene sequence: CDR1 KGHSH, CDR2 LQKENI. This CDR3 is built from 14 residues. CDR3 sequence: CASSPGQGNQPQYF. The part of the CDR3 DNA that was read is TGTGCCAGCTCACCGGGACAGGGGAATCAGCCG. Complete variable domain (other parts from reference TRBV18 and TRBJ2-3): NAGVMQNPRHLVRRRGQEARLRCSPMKGHSHVYWYRQLPEEGLKFMVYLQKENIIDESGMPKERFSAEFPKEGPSILRIQQVVRGDSAAYFCASSPGQGNQPQYFGPGTRLTVL.

This clone was detected many times. Read sequence stops 3 residues before the CDR3 end, and the germline J gene provides the missing end. V gene TRBV20-1 combines with J gene TRBJ1-6; 9 positions agree with TRBD1. V dropped 3 bases and J dropped 8; count of bases not matched to a gene: 8. Germline V lookup: CDR1 DFQATT, CDR2 SNEGSKA (reference sequence). There are 15 residues in the CDR3. The CDR3 sequence: CSASTHGQGYSPLHF. The part of the CDR3 DNA that was read is TGCAGTGCTAGCACCCATGGACAGGGGTATTCACCC.

This clone has ten or more counts. The CDR3 goes on 3 residues after the read ends, and that part is filled in from the germline J gene. The chain carries TRBV7-9 and TRBJ2-4; D is undetermined. This CDR3 region has 14 residues. Trimming took off 7 bases at V and 5 bases at J, with 15 bases between the two ends. CDR1 is SEHNR and CDR2 is FQNEAQ in the germline V gene (reference sequence). The CDR3: CASTSLGIQNIQYF. Incomplete CDR3 DNA: TGTGCCAGCACCTCCCTGGGCATCCAAAACATT.

This clone was counted at least ten times. The CDR3 goes on 3 residues after the read ends, and that part is filled in from the germline J gene. This sequence joins TRBV7-9 and TRBJ2-2, with D maybe TRBD1 (5 bases). CDR1 is SEHNR, CDR2 FQNEAQ, per germline (reference sequence). The ends were cut back, 5 bases at V and 4 bases at J, with 11 bases in the middle. The CDR3 contains 14 residues. The covered CDR3 bases are TGTGCCAGCAGCCCAGTCAGGGCCACCGGGGAG. It translates to CASSPVRATGE. The full CDR3 sequence reads CASSPVRATGELFF.

This clone was detected ten times or more. The DNA ends 3 residues before the CDR3 does, and the rest of the CDR3 is filled in from the germline J gene. This sequence joins TRBV20-1 and TRBJ1-2; 9 nucleotides match TRBD1. Germline V gene sequence: CDR1 DFQATT, CDR2 SNEGSKA (reference sequence). Trimming took 6 bases from V and 3 from J; bases not matched to a gene: 8. This CDR3 comprises 14 residues. The sequenced part of the CDR3 DNA is TGCAGTGCCCATGGGACAGGGTTGGACTATGGC. This gives the protein CSAHGTGLDYG. The whole CDR3 region reads CSAHGTGLDYGYTF.

This clone was recorded a few times. With the read ending 3 residues before the CDR3 end, the germline J gene is used to fill in that end. The rearrangement uses TRBV7-2 and TRBJ1-4; 7 nucleotides match TRBD1. The germline gives CDR1 SGHTA, CDR2 FQGNSA. This CDR3 comprises 13 residues. The CDR3 here is CASSSGPGQPLFF. The DNA read from the CDR3 is TGTGCCAGCAGCTCCGGTCCGGGACAGCCA.

This clone was observed many times. The read gets to within 3 residues of the CDR3 end, and the germline J gene fills in the rest. V usage is TRBV6-2 or TRBV6-3 and J usage is TRBJ2-7; D perhaps matches TRBD2 (5 bases). Between the trimmed V and J ends, which lost 6 bases and 3 bases, there was a span of 18 bases. The CDR3 runs to 15 residues. Germline CDR1 reads MNHEY; CDR2 reads SVGEGT. The CDR3 spells CASRPRGSLVYEQYF. CDR3 DNA, as far as it was read: TGTGCCAGCAGACCCCGGGGAAGCCTTGTCTACGAG.